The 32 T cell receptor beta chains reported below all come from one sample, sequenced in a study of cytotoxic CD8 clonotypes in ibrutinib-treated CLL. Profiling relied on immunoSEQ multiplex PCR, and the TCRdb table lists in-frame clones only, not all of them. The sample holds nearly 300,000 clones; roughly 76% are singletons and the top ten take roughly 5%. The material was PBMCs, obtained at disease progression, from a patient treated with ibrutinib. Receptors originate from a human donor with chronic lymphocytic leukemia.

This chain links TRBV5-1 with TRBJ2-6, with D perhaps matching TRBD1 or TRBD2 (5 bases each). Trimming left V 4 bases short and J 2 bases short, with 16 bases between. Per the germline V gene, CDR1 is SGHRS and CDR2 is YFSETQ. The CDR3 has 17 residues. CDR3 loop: CASSLGTQGPGANVLTF. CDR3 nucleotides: TGCGCCAGCAGCCTCGGGACGCAAGGCCCTGGGGCCAACGTCCTGACTTTC.

CDR3 loop: CASSQVGQGYEQFF. CDR3 DNA: TGTGCCAGCAGCCAAGTCGGCCAGGGGTATGAGCAGTTCTTC. The V and J genes are TRBV14 and TRBJ2-1; D possibly corresponds to TRBD1 (6 bases). The CDR3 is 14 residues long. Germline V gene data show CDR1 as SGHDN and CDR2 as FVKESK. Trimming took off 1 base at V and 8 bases at J, with 12 bases between the two ends. Filled out from reference TRBV14 and TRBJ2-1, the complete variable domain reads EAGVTQFPSHSVIEKGQTVTLRCDPISGHDNLYWYRRVMGKEIKFLLHFVKESKQDESGMPNNRFLAERTGGTYSTLKVQPAELEDSGVYFCASSQVGQGYEQFFGPGTRLTVL.

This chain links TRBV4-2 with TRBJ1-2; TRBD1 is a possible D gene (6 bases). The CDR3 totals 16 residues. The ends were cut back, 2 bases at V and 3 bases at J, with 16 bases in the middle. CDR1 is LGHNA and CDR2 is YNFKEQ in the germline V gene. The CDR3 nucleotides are TGTGCCAGCAGCCAATTCGGGACGAAGGGGGACTATGGCTACACCTTC. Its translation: CASSQFGTKGDYGYTF.

CDR3 residues: CASSEDRTVSYEQYF. The CDR3 DNA sequence: TGTGCCAGCAGTGAAGATAGGACAGTCTCCTACGAGCAGTACTTC. This chain connects TRBV2 to TRBJ2-7; D possibly corresponds to TRBD1 (6 bases). CDR3 length: 15 residues. V lost 1 base to trimming and J lost 0 bases, with 10 bases between them. The germline gives CDR1 SNHLY, CDR2 FYNNEI. The full variable domain, rest sourced from reference TRBV2 and TRBJ2-7, is EPEVTQTPSHQVTQMGQEVILRCVPISNHLYFYWYRQILGQKVEFLVSFYNNEISEKSEIFDDQFSVERPDGSNFTLKIRSTKLEDSAMYFCASSEDRTVSYEQYFGPGTRLTVT.

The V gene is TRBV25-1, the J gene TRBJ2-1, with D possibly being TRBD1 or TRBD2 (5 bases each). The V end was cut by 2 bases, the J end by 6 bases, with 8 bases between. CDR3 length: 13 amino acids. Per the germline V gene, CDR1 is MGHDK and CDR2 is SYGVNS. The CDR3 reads CASSEPGANEQFF. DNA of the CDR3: TGTGCCAGCAGTGAACCCGGGGCCAATGAGCAGTTCTTC.

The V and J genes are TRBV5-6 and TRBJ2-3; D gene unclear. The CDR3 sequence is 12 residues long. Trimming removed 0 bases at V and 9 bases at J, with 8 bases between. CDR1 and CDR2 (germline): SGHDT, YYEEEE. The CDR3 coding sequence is TGTGCCAGCAGCTTGGCCCCCGCGACGCAGTATTTT. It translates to CASSLAPATQYF.

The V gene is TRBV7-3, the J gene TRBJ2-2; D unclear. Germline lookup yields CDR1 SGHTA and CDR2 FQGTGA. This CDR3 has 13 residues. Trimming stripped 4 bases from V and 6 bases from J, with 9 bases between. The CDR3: CASSSTLSGELFF. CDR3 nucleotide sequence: TGTGCCAGCAGCTCCACATTGTCCGGGGAGCTGTTTTTT. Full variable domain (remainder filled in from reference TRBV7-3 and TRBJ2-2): GAGVSQTPSNKVTEKGKYVELRCDPISGHTALYWYRQSLGQGPEFLIYFQGTGAADDSGLPNDRFFAVRPEGSVSTLKIQRTERGDSAVYLCASSSTLSGELFFGEGSRLTVL.

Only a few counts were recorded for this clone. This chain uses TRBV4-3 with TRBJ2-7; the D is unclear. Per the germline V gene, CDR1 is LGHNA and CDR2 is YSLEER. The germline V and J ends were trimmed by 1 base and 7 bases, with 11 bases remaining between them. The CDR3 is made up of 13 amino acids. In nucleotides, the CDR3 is TGCGCCAGCAGCCAAGTTCCCCTCGGGGAGCAGTACTTC. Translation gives CASSQVPLGEQYF.

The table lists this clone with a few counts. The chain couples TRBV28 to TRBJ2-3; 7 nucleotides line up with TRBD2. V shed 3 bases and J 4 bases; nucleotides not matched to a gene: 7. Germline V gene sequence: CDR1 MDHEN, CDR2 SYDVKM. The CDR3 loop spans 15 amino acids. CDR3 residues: CASSFGGAGSDTQYF. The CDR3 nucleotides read TGTGCCAGCAGTTTCGGGGGAGCGGGATCAGATACGCAGTATTTT.

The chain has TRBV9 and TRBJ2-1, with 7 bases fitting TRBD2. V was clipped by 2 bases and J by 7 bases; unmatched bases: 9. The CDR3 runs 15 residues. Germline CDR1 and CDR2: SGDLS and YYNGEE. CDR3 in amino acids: CASSVGGSGVNEQFF. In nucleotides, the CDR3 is TGTGCCAGCAGCGTGGGAGGGTCCGGGGTGAATGAGCAGTTCTTC.

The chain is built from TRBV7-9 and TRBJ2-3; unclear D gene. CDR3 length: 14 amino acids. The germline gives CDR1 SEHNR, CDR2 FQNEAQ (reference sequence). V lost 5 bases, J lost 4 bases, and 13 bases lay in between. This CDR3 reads CASSPISGADTQYF. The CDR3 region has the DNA TGTGCCAGCAGCCCCATTAGTGGGGCAGATACGCAGTATTTT.

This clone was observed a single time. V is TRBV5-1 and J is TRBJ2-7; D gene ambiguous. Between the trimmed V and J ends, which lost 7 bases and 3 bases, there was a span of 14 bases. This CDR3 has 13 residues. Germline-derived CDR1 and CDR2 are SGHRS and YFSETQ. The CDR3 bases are TGCGCCAGCCACCGAGAGTCGGGCTACGAGCAGTACTTC. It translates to CASHRESGYEQYF.

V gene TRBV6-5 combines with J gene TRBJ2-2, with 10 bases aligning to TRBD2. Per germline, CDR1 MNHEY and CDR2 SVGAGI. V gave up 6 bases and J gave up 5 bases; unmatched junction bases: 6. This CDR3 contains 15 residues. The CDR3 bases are TGTGCCAGCAGAAAAGCGGGGGGGCGTACCGGGGAGCTGTTTTTT. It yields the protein CASRKAGGRTGELFF.

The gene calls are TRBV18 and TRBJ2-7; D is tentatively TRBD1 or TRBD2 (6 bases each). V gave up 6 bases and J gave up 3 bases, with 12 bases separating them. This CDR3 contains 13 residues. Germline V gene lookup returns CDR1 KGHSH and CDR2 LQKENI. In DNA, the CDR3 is TGTGCCAGCTCCGGGGGCTCAGTCTACGAGCAGTACTTC. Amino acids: CASSGGSVYEQYF.

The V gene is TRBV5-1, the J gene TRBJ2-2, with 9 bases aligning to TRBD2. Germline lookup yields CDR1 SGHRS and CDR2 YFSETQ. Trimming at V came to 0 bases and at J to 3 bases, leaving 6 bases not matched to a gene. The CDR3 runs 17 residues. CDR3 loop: CASSLVGSGSHTGELFF. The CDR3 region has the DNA TGCGCCAGCAGCTTGGTAGGTAGCGGGAGCCACACCGGGGAGCTGTTTTTT.

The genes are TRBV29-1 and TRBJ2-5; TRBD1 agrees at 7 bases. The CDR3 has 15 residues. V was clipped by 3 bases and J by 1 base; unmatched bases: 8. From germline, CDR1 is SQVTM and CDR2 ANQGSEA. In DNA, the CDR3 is TGCAGCGTTGAGGGACAGATACCCTCCCAAGAGACCCAGTACTTC. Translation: CSVEGQIPSQETQYF.

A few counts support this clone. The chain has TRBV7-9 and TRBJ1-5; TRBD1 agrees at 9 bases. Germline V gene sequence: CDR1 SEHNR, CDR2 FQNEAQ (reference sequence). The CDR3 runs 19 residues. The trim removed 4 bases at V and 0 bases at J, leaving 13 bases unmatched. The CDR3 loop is CASSYIPGQGIYSNQPQHF. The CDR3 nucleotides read TGTGCCAGCAGCTACATACCGGGACAGGGTATCTATAGCAATCAGCCCCAGCATTTT.

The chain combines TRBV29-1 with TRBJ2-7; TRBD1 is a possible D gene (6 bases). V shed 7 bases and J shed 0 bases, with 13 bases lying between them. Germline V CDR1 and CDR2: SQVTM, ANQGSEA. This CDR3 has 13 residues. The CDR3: CSALRDISYEQYF. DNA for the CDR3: TGCAGCGCACTCCGGGACATCTCCTACGAGCAGTACTTC.

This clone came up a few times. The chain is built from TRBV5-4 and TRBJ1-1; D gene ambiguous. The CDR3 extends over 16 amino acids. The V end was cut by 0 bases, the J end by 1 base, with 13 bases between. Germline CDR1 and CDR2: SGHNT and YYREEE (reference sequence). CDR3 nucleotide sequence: TGTGCCAGCAGCTTGGCGGCAGTGGCCCGGAACACTGAAGCTTTCTTT. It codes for CASSLAAVARNTEAFF.

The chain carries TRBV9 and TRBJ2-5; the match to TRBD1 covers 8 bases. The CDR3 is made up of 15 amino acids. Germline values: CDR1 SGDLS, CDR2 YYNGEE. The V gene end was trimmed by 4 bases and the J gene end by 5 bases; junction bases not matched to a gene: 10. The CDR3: CASSSRTGPGETQYF. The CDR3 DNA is TGTGCCAGCAGCTCCCGGACAGGGCCGGGGGAGACCCAGTACTTC.

The CDR3 here is CASSPTAPPPPGYGYTF. DNA for the CDR3: TGTGCCAGCAGTCCAACCGCACCTCCCCCTCCAGGCTATGGCTACACCTTC. V is TRBV27 and J is TRBJ1-2; D is ambiguous. The V end was cut by 5 bases, the J end by 4 bases, with 23 bases between. This CDR3 comprises 17 residues. CDR1 is MNHEY, CDR2 SMNVEV, per germline (reference sequence).

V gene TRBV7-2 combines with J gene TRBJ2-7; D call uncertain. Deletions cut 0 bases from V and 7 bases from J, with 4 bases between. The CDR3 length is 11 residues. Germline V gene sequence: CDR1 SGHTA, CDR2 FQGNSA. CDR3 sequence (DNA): TGTGCCAGCAGCTTAGCAGTGGAGCAGTACTTC. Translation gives CASSLAVEQYF.

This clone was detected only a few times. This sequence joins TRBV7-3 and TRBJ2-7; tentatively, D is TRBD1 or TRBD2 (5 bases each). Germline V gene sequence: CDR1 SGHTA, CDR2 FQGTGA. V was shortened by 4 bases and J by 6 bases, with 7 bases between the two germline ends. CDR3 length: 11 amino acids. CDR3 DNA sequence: TGTGCCAGCAGCTCTGGGGGCGAGCAGTACTTC. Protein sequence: CASSSGGEQYF.

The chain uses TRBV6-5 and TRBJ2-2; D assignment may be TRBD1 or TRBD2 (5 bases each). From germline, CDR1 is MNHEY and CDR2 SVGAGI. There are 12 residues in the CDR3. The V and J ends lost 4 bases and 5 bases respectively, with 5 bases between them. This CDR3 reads CASSWGTGELFF. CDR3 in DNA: TGTGCCAGCAGTTGGGGGACCGGGGAGCTGTTTTTT.

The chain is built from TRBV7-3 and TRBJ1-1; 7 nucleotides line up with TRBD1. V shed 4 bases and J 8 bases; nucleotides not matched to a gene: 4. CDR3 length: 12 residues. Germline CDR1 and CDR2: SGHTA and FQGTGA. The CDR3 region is CASSSRTGEAFF. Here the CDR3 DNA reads TGTGCCAGCAGCTCTCGGACAGGCGAAGCTTTCTTT.

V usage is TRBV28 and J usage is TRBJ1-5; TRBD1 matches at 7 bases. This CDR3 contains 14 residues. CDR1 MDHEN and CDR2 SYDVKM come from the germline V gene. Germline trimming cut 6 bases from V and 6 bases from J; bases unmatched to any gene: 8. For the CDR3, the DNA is TGTGCCAGCAGCGGCGGATCAGGGGGTCAGCCCCAGCATTTT. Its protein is CASSGGSGGQPQHF.

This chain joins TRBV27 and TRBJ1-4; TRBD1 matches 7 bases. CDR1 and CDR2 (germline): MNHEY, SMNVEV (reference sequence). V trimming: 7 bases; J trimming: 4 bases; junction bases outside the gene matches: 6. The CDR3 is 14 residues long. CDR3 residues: CASTRRQGNEKLFF. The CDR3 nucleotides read TGTGCCAGCACCCGGAGACAGGGTAATGAAAAACTGTTTTTT. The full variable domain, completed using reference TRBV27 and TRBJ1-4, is EAQVTQNPRYLITVTGKKLTVTCSQNMNHEYMSWYRQDPGLGLRQIYYSMNVEVTDKGDVPEGYKVSRKEKRNFPLILESPSPNQTSLYFCASTRRQGNEKLFFGSGTQLSVL.

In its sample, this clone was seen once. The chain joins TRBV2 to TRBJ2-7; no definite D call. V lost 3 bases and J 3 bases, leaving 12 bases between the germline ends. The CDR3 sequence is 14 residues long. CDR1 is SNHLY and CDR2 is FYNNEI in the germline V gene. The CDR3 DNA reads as TGTGCCAGCAGTGACAGGCCGTTGGTCTACGAGCAGTACTTC. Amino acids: CASSDRPLVYEQYF.

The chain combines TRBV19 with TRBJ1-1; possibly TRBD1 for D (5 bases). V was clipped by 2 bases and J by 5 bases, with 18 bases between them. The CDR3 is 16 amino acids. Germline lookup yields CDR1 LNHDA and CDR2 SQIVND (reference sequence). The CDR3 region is CASSIFGPRGVTEAFF. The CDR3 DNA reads TGTGCCAGTAGTATATTCGGGCCCCGGGGGGTTACTGAAGCTTTCTTT.

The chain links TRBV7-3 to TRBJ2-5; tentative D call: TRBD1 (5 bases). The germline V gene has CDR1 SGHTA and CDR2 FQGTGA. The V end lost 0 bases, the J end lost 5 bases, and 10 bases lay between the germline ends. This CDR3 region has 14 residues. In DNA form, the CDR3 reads TGTGCCAGCAGCTTAACTGCAGGGTGGGAGACCCAGTACTTC. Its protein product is CASSLTAGWETQYF.

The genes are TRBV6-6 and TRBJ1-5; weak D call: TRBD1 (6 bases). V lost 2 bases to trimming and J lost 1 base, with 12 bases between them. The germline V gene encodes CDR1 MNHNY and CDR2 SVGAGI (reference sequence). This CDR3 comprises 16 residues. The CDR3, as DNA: TGTGCCAGCAGTTACGCGGGGGCGGTAAGCAATCAGCCCCAGCATTTT. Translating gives CASSYAGAVSNQPQHF.

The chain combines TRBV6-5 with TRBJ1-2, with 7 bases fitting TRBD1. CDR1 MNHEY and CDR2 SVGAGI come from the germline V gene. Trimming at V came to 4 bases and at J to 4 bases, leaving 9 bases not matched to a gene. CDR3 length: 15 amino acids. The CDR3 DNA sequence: TGTGCCAGCAGTTTCCGGGCGACAGGGACCTATGGCTACACCTTC. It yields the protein CASSFRATGTYGYTF.